What follows are 9 T cell receptor beta chains derived from one specimen sequenced in a study of CD8 T cells in Susac syndrome. When the RNA was reverse transcribed, random hexamers were used with an input of about 0.5 to 1 ug. TCRdb analysed the immunoSEQ multiplex PCR reads with MiXCR anew, one entry per CDR3 protein. The table lists roughly 190,000 distinct CDR3 sequences, 75% to 95% of them singletons. Sequences were obtained from CD4+ T cells from PBMCs. Every receptor here comes from a human donor with Susac syndrome.

The chain's CDR3 is CASSSSGTSTGELFF. DNA for the CDR3: TGCGCCAGCAGCTCTAGCGGGACCTCGACCGGGGAGCTGTTTTTT. The V and J genes are TRBV5-1 and TRBJ2-2, with TRBD2 identical over 9 bases. The germline V gene has CDR1 SGHRS and CDR2 YFSETQ. The CDR3 is 15 residues long. V shed 3 bases and J 5 bases; nucleotides not matched to a gene: 5.

V is TRBV10-1 and J is TRBJ2-7; 7 bases are a match to TRBD2. The ends lost 1 base at V and 6 bases at J; junction bases unmatched: 9. The CDR3 runs 15 residues. Germline CDR1 reads WNHNN; CDR2 reads SYGVQD (reference sequence). The CDR3 protein is CASSELTGGGREQYF. The CDR3 coding sequence is TGCGCCAGCAGTGAGTTAACGGGAGGAGGTCGCGAGCAGTACTTC.

This chain uses TRBV25-1 with TRBJ1-1; D remains ambiguous. Trimming cost V 5 bases and J 5 bases, with 18 bases left between them. CDR3 length: 15 amino acids. Germline assignment: CDR1 MGHDK and CDR2 SYGVNS. CDR3 residues: CASSPKTGIGTEAFF. The CDR3 DNA follows: TGTGCCAGCAGTCCCAAAACCGGGATCGGGACTGAAGCTTTCTTT.

The CDR3 DNA sequence: TGTGCCAGCAGTGAAGCGGGACAGAAAGATCAGCCCCAGCATTTT. This sequence encodes CASSEAGQKDQPQHF. The chain couples TRBV2 to TRBJ1-5; 7 nucleotides line up with TRBD1. Per germline, CDR1 SNHLY and CDR2 FYNNEI. The V and J ends lost 0 bases and 5 bases, in that order; junction bases with no gene match: 4. This CDR3 is built from 15 residues.

This clonotype was found once. Here the CDR3 reads CASSAGNRARGYTF. In DNA, the CDR3 is TGTGCCAGCAGCGCGGGGAACAGGGCACGGGGCTACACCTTC. The chain combines TRBV9 with TRBJ1-2; tentatively, D is TRBD1 (6 bases). Germline CDR1 SGDLS, CDR2 YYNGEE. V was shortened by 3 bases and J by 8 bases, with 17 bases between the two germline ends. The CDR3 is 14 residues long.

The CDR3 DNA sequence: TGTGCCAGCAGCTCCCGGGAGCAGTACTTC. This encodes CASSSREQYF. The chain is built from TRBV21-1 and TRBJ2-7. TRBV21-1 is designated a pseudogene. The CDR3 has 10 residues.

The chain joins TRBV14 to TRBJ1-2, with no clear D. This CDR3 spans 14 amino acids. Germline V gives CDR1 SGHDN, CDR2 FVKESK. The V end was cut by 5 bases, the J end by 0 bases, with 10 bases between. The CDR3 coding sequence is TGTGCCAGCAGCTCGACCGGGGCTAACTATGGCTACACCTTC. It is translated as CASSSTGANYGYTF.

This clonotype was counted a single time. V and J are TRBV30 and TRBJ2-5; D possibly matches TRBD1 or TRBD2 (5 bases each). Germline values: CDR1 GTSNPN, CDR2 SVGIG (reference sequence). Trimming pared 4 bases from V and 0 bases from J, leaving 9 bases between. The CDR3 loop spans 13 amino acids. The CDR3 DNA reads as TGTGCCTGGACCGAGGGGAACCAAGAGACCCAGTACTTC. It yields the protein CAWTEGNQETQYF. The full variable domain, completed using reference TRBV30 and TRBJ2-5, is SQTIHQWPATLVQPVGSPLSLECTVEGTSNPNLYWYRQAAGRGLQLLFYSVGIGQISSEVPQNLSASRPQDRQFILSSKKLLLSDSGFYLCAWTEGNQETQYFGPGTRLLVL.

V usage is TRBV19 and J usage is TRBJ1-6; D unclear. The CDR3 consists of 15 residues. V lost 6 bases and J lost 6, with 15 bases in between. Germline lookup yields CDR1 LNHDA and CDR2 SQIVND (reference sequence). The CDR3 region is CASRLTQGGNSPLHF. As DNA, the CDR3 is TGTGCCAGTAGACTCACTCAAGGTGGTAATTCACCCCTCCACTTT.